The 5 T cell receptor beta chains below come from one sample, sequenced in a study of blood T cell repertoires in COVID-19. The table came from immunoSEQ multiplex PCR; TCRdb's copy has only in-frame clones and leaves some out. The repertoire holds around 150,000 clones, with roughly 80% as singletons. Sequenced input: PBMCs or T cells enriched from blood (not recorded which). The receptors come from a man aged 50-60 years who had recovered from COVID-19.

The chain links TRBV6-9 to TRBJ2-1, with D possibly being TRBD1 (5 bases). Germline V gene lookup returns CDR1 MNHGY and CDR2 SVAAGI. Trimming took off 2 bases at V and 5 bases at J, with 10 bases between the two ends. The CDR3 length is 14 residues. CDR3 amino acids: CASSYKGSHNEQFF. CDR3 coding DNA: TGTGCCAGCAGTTATAAGGGGTCCCACAATGAGCAGTTCTTC.

This clone was seen just once. The V call is TRBV19, the J call TRBJ2-3; 12 bases map to TRBD2. V shed 6 bases, J shed 7 bases, and the junction held 5 bases outside the gene matches. The CDR3 is 14 amino acids. Germline CDR1 reads LNHDA; CDR2 reads SQIVND (reference sequence). The CDR3 here is CASSRTSGDHTQYF. CDR3 bases: TGTGCCAGTAGCAGGACTAGCGGGGACCATACGCAGTATTTT.

This chain joins TRBV27 and TRBJ1-2, with a possible D match to TRBD1 (6 bases). V lost 4 bases to trimming and J lost 0 bases, with 12 bases between them. Germline CDR1 MNHEY, CDR2 SMNVEV (reference sequence). CDR3 length: 15 amino acids. As DNA, the CDR3 is TGTGCCAGCAGTTCGGGGGGCGGGACTAACTATGGCTACACCTTC. Translated, it gives CASSSGGGTNYGYTF.

Turning to this clone: Other nucleotide sequences from this sample produce the same CDR3. This chain joins TRBV27 and TRBJ2-3; 10 bases align to TRBD1. The ends lost 3 bases at V and 3 bases at J; junction bases unmatched: 3. Germline lookup yields CDR1 MNHEY and CDR2 SMNVEV (reference sequence). The CDR3 spans 15 residues. The CDR3 DNA reads as TGTGCCAGCAGTTTCGGGACAGGGGAAACAGATACGCAGTATTTT. Translation: CASSFGTGETDTQYF.

The chain couples TRBV7-9 to TRBJ1-2; D uncertain. Trimming stripped 5 bases from V and 8 bases from J, with 21 bases between. The V gene's germline CDR1 is SEHNR and CDR2 FQNEAQ (reference sequence). This CDR3 contains 15 residues. The CDR3 region is CASSPPGLALGGYTF. In nucleotides, the CDR3 is TGTGCCAGCAGCCCACCGGGGTTGGCCCTCGGAGGCTACACCTTC.